Listed here are 29 T cell receptor beta chains from one sample, sequenced in a study of T cells in Graves' hyperthyroidism and ophthalmopathy. Researchers amplified the TCR beta CDR3 regions from RNA transcripts. The HTBI primer set served for first-round RT-PCR of the TCR CDR3. One entry per CDR3 protein, called by TCRdb with MiXCR from the multiplex PCR reads. Of roughly 800,000 distinct CDR3 sequences in the sample, around 39% were seen once. Sequenced material: blood. The receptor source for this set is a man between 18 and 35 years old with Graves' hyperthyroidism.

J is TRBJ2-6 and V is TRBV5-6; 8 bases map to TRBD1. V trimming: 1 base; J trimming: 0 bases; junction bases outside the gene matches: 9. Germline CDR1 SGHDT, CDR2 YYEEEE. The CDR3 is made up of 19 amino acids. The CDR3 bases are TGTGCCAGCAGCTTGAAACCCGGGACAGGCCTCTCTGGGGCCAACGTCCTGACTTTC. Translating gives CASSLKPGTGLSGANVLTF.

This clonotype was counted only a few times. The J gene is TRBJ1-2, the V gene TRBV14, with D unclear. Trimming took off 4 bases at V and 8 bases at J, with 17 bases between the two ends. The CDR3 covers 14 residues. The germline CDR1 and CDR2 sequences are SGHDN and FVKESK. The CDR3 sequence: CASSPLAGSWGYTF. In nucleotides, the CDR3 is TGTGCCAGCAGCCCCCTCGCCGGAAGTTGGGGCTACACCTTC.

This clonotype was detected a few times. V gene TRBV15 combines with J gene TRBJ1-6; D unresolved. Trimming pared 10 bases from V and 6 bases from J, leaving 16 bases between. This CDR3 region has 14 residues. Germline assignment: CDR1 LNHNV and CDR2 YYDKDF (reference sequence). The CDR3 bases are TGTGCCAGCTCGCAGACGGAAACTAATTCACCCCTCCACTTT. The encoded protein is CASSQTETNSPLHF.

This clonotype came up many times. This chain links TRBV15 with TRBJ1-6; D uncertain. V was cut by 5 bases and J by 5 bases, with 16 bases left in between. The CDR3 covers 16 residues. CDR1 is LNHNV and CDR2 is YYDKDF in the germline V gene (reference sequence). As DNA, the CDR3 is TGTGCCACCAGCGCGCGGCCGGGGAGCAATAATTCACCCCTCCACTTT. It yields the protein CATSARPGSNNSPLHF.

This clonotype showed up just a few times. V and J are TRBV12-3 or TRBV12-4 and TRBJ1-6; 8 bases fit TRBD1. After removal of 5 bases from V and 13 bases from J, the junction contained 13 bases not matched to a gene. The CDR3 runs to 15 residues. The CDR3 DNA follows: TGTGCCAGCAGTCCCCATGACGGACAGGGTAATCCCCTCCACTTT. Translation: CASSPHDGQGNPLHF.

This clonotype was seen only a few times. The rearrangement links TRBV12-3 or TRBV12-4 to TRBJ2-5, with 9 bases identical to TRBD2. The CDR3 runs 14 residues. Trimming cost V 6 bases and J 6 bases; bases outside gene matches: 8. The CDR3 bases are TGTGCCAGCAGCTCCGGGACTAGCCCCCAGACCCAGTACTTC. Translated, it gives CASSSGTSPQTQYF.

This clonotype occurred many times. This chain links TRBV7-9 with TRBJ1-3, with 7 bases that match TRBD1. V lost 5 bases and J lost 0; bases outside the gene matches: 4. Germline-derived CDR1 and CDR2 are SEHNR and FQNEAQ (reference sequence). The CDR3 has 15 amino acids. The CDR3 loop is CASSTDRVSGNTIYF. The CDR3 DNA reads as TGTGCCAGCAGCACCGACAGGGTCTCTGGAAACACCATATATTTT.

J is TRBJ1-5 and V is TRBV15; 7 nucleotides match TRBD1. The CDR3 spans 16 residues. CDR1 LNHNV and CDR2 YYDKDF come from the germline V gene (reference sequence). V lost 3 bases, J lost 0 bases, and 5 bases stayed unmatched. The CDR3 region is CATSSAGTDSNQPQHF. In DNA, the CDR3 is TGTGCCACCAGCAGCGCCGGGACAGATAGCAATCAGCCCCAGCATTTT.

This clonotype was recorded at least ten times. This chain links TRBV7-3 with TRBJ1-6; D uncertain. From germline, CDR1 is SGHTA and CDR2 FQGTGA. Trimming stripped 1 base from V and 7 bases from J, with 5 bases between. The CDR3 is 13 amino acids. CDR3 DNA sequence: TGTGCCAGCAGCTTAAGTGTGAATTCACCCCTCCACTTT. Amino acid sequence: CASSLSVNSPLHF.

V is TRBV20-1 and J is TRBJ2-7; 7 bases agree with TRBD2. The V gene's germline CDR1 is DFQATT and CDR2 SNEGSKA (reference sequence). V was clipped by 5 bases and J by 3 bases; unmatched bases: 4. This CDR3 has 12 amino acids. CDR3 in DNA: TGCAGTGCTGGGGACTACCTCTACGAGCAGTACTTC. Protein product: CSAGDYLYEQYF.

The table lists this clonotype with many counts. V is TRBV7-9 and J is TRBJ1-2, with D perhaps matching TRBD1 (6 bases). The CDR3 is 14 amino acids. Germline V lookup: CDR1 SEHNR, CDR2 FQNEAQ (reference sequence). V was clipped by 5 bases and J by 2 bases, with 12 bases between them. CDR3 sequence reads: CASSTGQSNYGYTF. The CDR3 nucleotides are TGTGCCAGCAGCACCGGACAGTCCAACTATGGCTACACCTTC. The variable domain in full, with the rest retrieved from reference TRBV7-9 and TRBJ1-2, is DTGVSQNPRHKITKRGQNVTFRCDPISEHNRLYWYRQTLGQGPEFLTYFQNEAQLEKSRLLSDRFSAERPKGSFSTLEIQRTEQGDSAMYLCASSTGQSNYGYTFGSGTRLTVV.

The CDR3 bases are TGCGCCAGCAGACACTCGACCGGGACAGGGAATTCACCCCTCCACTTT. Amino acid sequence: CASRHSTGTGNSPLHF. The gene calls are TRBV5-1 and TRBJ1-6; 9 bases fit TRBD1. Trimming removed 5 bases from V and 7 bases from J; junction bases left unmatched: 10. The germline V gene encodes CDR1 SGHRS and CDR2 YFSETQ. The CDR3 runs to 16 residues.

The V and J genes are TRBV7-9 and TRBJ1-1; D is unclear. V lost 5 bases, J lost 11 bases, and 27 bases lay in between. Germline V CDR1 and CDR2: SEHNR, FQNEAQ (reference sequence). The CDR3 covers 16 residues. Written as DNA, the CDR3 is TGTGCCAGCAGCCCCCCGTCCGGGTGGGCCTCAGGAAGGGCTTTCTTT. Protein product: CASSPPSGWASGRAFF.

This clonotype was counted at least ten times. This chain connects TRBV7-6 to TRBJ2-7, with a weak D call TRBD2 (6 bases). CDR1 is SGHVS and CDR2 is FNYEAQ in the germline V gene. The V end lost 6 bases, the J end lost 5 bases, and 11 bases lay between the germline ends. CDR3 size: 12 residues. The CDR3 loop reads CASSLTSNEQYF. The CDR3 coding sequence is TGTGCCAGCAGTTTGACTAGTAACGAGCAGTACTTC.

This clonotype was observed a handful of times. This chain connects TRBV4-1 to TRBJ1-2, with 7 bases identical to TRBD1. After removal of 11 bases from V and 0 bases from J, the junction contained 6 bases not matched to a gene. This CDR3 region has 13 residues. Germline CDR1 and CDR2: MGHRA and YSYEKL. CDR3 residues: CASLGTANYGYTF. As DNA, the CDR3 is TGCGCCTCCCTTGGGACAGCTAACTATGGCTACACCTTC.

This clonotype has a count of ten or more. As DNA, the CDR3 is TGCGCCAGCAGCCTCCGCGGACAGGATCTAAACTCACCCCTCCACTTT. Protein product: CASSLRGQDLNSPLHF. The genes are TRBV5-1 and TRBJ1-6; the match to TRBD1 covers 7 bases. CDR1 and CDR2 (germline): SGHRS, YFSETQ. CDR3 size: 16 residues. The J segment lost 10 bases and the V segment lost 4 bases, leaving 14 bases of the junction unmatched.

The V gene is TRBV4-1, the J gene TRBJ1-1; the D is unclear. The V end was cut by 1 base, the J end by 9 bases, with 12 bases between. The CDR3 totals 13 residues. CDR1 is MGHRA, CDR2 YSYEKL, per germline. CDR3 protein: CASSQGEDPQAFF. For the CDR3, the DNA is TGCGCCAGCAGCCAAGGAGAGGACCCTCAAGCTTTCTTT.

Comment on this clonotype: A read error is possible here, since a much larger clone lies one base away. The chain uses TRBV9 and TRBJ1-5; D not certain. There are 14 residues in the CDR3. V dropped 0 bases and J dropped 4 bases, with 8 bases sitting between them. CDR1 SGDLS and CDR2 YYNGEE come from the germline V gene. CDR3 DNA sequence: TGTGCCAGCAGCGTAGGGGCGGGGAATCAGCCCCAGCATTTT. Encoded protein: CASSVGAGNQPQHF.

This clonotype has ten or more counts. The chain carries TRBV7-9 and TRBJ1-1; possibly TRBD1 for D (5 bases). The CDR3 extends over 13 amino acids. V was shortened by 7 bases and J by 5 bases, with 14 bases between the two germline ends. Looked up from germline, CDR1 is SEHNR and CDR2 is FQNEAQ (reference sequence). In nucleotides, the CDR3 is TGTGCCAGCACCCGGGGGACGTCTACTGAAGCTTTCTTT. Translation gives CASTRGTSTEAFF. Using reference TRBV7-9 and TRBJ1-1 for the parts outside the CDR3, the full variable domain is DTGVSQNPRHKITKRGQNVTFRCDPISEHNRLYWYRQTLGQGPEFLTYFQNEAQLEKSRLLSDRFSAERPKGSFSTLEIQRTEQGDSAMYLCASTRGTSTEAFFGQGTRLTVV.

In its sample, this clonotype was seen a few times. The gene calls are TRBV7-2 and TRBJ1-1, with a weak D call TRBD1 (6 bases). The CDR3 is 15 residues long. Trimming removed 1 base from V and 4 bases from J, with 13 bases in between. Germline-derived CDR1 and CDR2 are SGHTA and FQGNSA. CDR3 in amino acids: CASSLVGGGPTEAFF. CDR3 nucleotide sequence: TGTGCCAGCAGCTTAGTAGGGGGGGGGCCCACTGAAGCTTTCTTT.

The V call is TRBV20-1, the J call TRBJ2-5, with D perhaps matching TRBD2 (6 bases). Deletions cut 0 bases from V and 2 bases from J, with 10 bases between. Germline CDR1 DFQATT, CDR2 SNEGSKA (reference sequence). This CDR3 comprises 14 residues. The CDR3 region has the DNA TGCAGTGCTAGAGAGGAGGCGGGGCAAGAGACCCAGTACTTC. Translation: CSAREEAGQETQYF.

The rearrangement uses TRBV5-6 and TRBJ2-7, with D maybe TRBD2 (5 bases). V was clipped by 2 bases and J by 5 bases, with 14 bases between them. The CDR3 is made up of 14 amino acids. Per the germline V gene, CDR1 is SGHDT and CDR2 is YYEEEE. The CDR3 nucleotides read TGTGCCAGCAGCTTAGACTATACGTCCCACGAGCAGTACTTC. It yields the protein CASSLDYTSHEQYF. Full variable domain (outside the CDR3, taken from reference TRBV5-6 and TRBJ2-7): DAGVTQSPTHLIKTRGQQVTLRCSPKSGHDTVSWYQQALGQGPQFIFQYYEEEERQRGNFPDRFSGHQFPNYSSELNVNALLLGDSALYLCASSLDYTSHEQYFGPGTRLTVT.

V and J are TRBV7-9 and TRBJ1-1, with D unclear. Germline-derived CDR1 and CDR2 are SEHNR and FQNEAQ (reference sequence). Trimming shortened V by 5 bases and J by 1 base, and 11 bases separated the two germline ends. The CDR3 has 14 amino acids. The DNA for the CDR3 is TGTGCCAGCAGCCAAGGTAGGCCGAACACTGAAGCTTTCTTT. This gives the protein CASSQGRPNTEAFF. The full variable domain, rest sourced from reference TRBV7-9 and TRBJ1-1, is DTGVSQNPRHKITKRGQNVTFRCDPISEHNRLYWYRQTLGQGPEFLTYFQNEAQLEKSRLLSDRFSAERPKGSFSTLEIQRTEQGDSAMYLCASSQGRPNTEAFFGQGTRLTVV.

As to this clonotype: This may arise from a read error, as a much more abundant clone is one base away. This rearrangement joins TRBV29-1 to TRBJ2-7; D may be TRBD1 (5 bases). CDR3 length: 14 amino acids. Per the germline V gene, CDR1 is SQVTM and CDR2 is ANQGSEA. V was pared by 5 bases and J by 0 bases, with 14 bases between. The CDR3 nucleotides are TGCAGCGTTCGTGCCGAAGGGGACTCCTACGAGCAGTACTTC. Residues: CSVRAEGDSYEQYF.

Concerning this clonotype itself: Just one base apart from a much larger clone, this may be a read error. J is TRBJ1-2 and V is TRBV9; no definite D call. Trimming left V 3 bases short and J 0 bases short, with 12 bases between. The length of the CDR3 is 15 residues. From germline, CDR1 is SGDLS and CDR2 YYNGEE. This CDR3 is CASSADAVSNYGYTF. The CDR3 DNA reads as TGTGCCAGCAGCGCCGACGCAGTCTCTAACTATGGCTACACCTTC.

This chain links TRBV4-1 with TRBJ1-1; D gene ambiguous. CDR3 length: 14 amino acids. V lost 0 bases and J lost 3, with 8 bases in between. Germline lookup yields CDR1 MGHRA and CDR2 YSYEKL. The CDR3 nucleotides read TGCGCCAGCAGCCAAGAGAGGATCGACACTGAAGCTTTCTTT. It codes for CASSQERIDTEAFF.

The V call is TRBV25-1, the J call TRBJ2-7; 8 bases fit TRBD1. V shed 6 bases, J shed 4 bases, and the junction held 11 bases outside the gene matches. CDR1 is MGHDK, CDR2 SYGVNS, per germline. CDR3 length: 15 residues. The CDR3 sequence: CASSPRDRPLYEQYF. Here the CDR3 DNA reads TGTGCCAGCAGCCCCCGGGACAGGCCTTTATACGAGCAGTACTTC.

The chain is built from TRBV20-1 and TRBJ1-5; no clear D. The CDR3 sequence is 12 residues long. Trimming cost V 3 bases and J 0 bases, with 3 bases left between them. CDR1 and CDR2 (germline): DFQATT, SNEGSKA (reference sequence). DNA of the CDR3: TGCAGTGCTAGCGATAGCAATCAGCCCCAGCATTTT. It is translated as CSASDSNQPQHF.

The chain combines TRBV2 with TRBJ1-2, with 9 bases lining up with TRBD1. V was clipped by 7 bases and J by 1 base; unmatched bases: 4. Germline V gives CDR1 SNHLY, CDR2 FYNNEI. The CDR3 loop spans 14 amino acids. DNA for the CDR3: TGTGCCAGCAACTACAGGGGGCTTAACTATGGCTACACCTTC. Residues: CASNYRGLNYGYTF.